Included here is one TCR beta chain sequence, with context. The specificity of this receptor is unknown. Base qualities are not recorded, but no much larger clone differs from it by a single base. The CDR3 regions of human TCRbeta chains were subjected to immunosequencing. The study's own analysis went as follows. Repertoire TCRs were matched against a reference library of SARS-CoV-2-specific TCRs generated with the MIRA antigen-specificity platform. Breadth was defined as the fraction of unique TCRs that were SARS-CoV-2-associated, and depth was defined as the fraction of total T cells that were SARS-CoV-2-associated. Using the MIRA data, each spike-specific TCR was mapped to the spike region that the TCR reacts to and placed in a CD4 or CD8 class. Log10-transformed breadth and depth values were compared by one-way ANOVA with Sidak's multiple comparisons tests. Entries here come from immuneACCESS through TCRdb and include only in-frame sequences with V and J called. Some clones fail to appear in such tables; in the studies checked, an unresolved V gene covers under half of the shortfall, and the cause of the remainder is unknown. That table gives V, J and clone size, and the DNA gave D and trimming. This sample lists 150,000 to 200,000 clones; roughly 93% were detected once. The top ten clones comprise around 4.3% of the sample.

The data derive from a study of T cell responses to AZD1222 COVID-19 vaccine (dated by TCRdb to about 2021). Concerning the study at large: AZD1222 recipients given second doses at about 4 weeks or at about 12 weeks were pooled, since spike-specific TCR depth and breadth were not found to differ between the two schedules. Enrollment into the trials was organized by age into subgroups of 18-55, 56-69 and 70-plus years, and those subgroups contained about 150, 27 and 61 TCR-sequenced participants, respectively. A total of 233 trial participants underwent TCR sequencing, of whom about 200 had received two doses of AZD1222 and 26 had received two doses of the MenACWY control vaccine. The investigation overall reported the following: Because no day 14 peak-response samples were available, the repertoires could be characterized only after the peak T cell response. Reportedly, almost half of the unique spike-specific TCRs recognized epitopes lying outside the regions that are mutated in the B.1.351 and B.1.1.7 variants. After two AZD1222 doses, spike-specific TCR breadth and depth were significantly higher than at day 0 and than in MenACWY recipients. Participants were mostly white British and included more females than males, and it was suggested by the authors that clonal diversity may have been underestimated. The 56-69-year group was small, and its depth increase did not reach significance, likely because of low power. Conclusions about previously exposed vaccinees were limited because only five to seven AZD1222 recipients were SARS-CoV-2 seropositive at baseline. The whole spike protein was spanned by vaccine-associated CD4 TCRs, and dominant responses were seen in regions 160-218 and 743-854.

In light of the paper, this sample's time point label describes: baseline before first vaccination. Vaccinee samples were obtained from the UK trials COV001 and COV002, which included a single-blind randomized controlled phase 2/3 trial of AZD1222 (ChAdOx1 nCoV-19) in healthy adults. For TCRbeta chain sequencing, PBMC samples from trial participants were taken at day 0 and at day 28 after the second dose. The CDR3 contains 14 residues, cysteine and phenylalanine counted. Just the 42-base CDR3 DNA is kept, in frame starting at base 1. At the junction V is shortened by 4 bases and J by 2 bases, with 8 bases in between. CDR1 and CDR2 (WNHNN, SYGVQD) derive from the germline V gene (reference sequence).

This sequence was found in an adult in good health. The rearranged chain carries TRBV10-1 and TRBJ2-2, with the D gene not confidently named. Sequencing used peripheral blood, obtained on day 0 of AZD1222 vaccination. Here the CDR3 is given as CASSAADNTGELFF. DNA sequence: TGCGCCAGCAGTGCTGCAGACAACACCGGGGAGCTGTTTTTT.